These T cell receptor beta chains were read from a single sample in a study of cytomegalovirus exposure and HLA in healthy donors. Produced via immunoSEQ multiplex PCR; TCRdb's table is partial and in-frame only. The table lists approximately 69,000 clones, approximately 81% of them singletons, with about 20% in the top ten. The sequencing input was PBMCs. The receptors shown here come from a woman in her twenties or thirties in good health and CMV-seropositive. Each CDR3 is given with its conserved first and last residue. D genes are given only for firm matches. Size is stated for part of the rows, as once, few or many counts, or as a class when the clone is expanded.

d_call: -; clone_size: once; v_call: TRBV9; j_call: TRBJ2-1; cdr3_nt: TGTGCCAGCAGCGTAACCCCCTCTCTCCAGCGGAGTGACAATGAGCAGTTCTTC; cdr3_aa: CASSVTPSLQRSDNEQFF
d_call: -; clone_size: once; v_call: TRBV6-5; j_call: TRBJ1-5; cdr3_nt: TGTGCCAGCAGTAGAGACAGGCTTCAGCCCCAGCATTTT; cdr3_aa: CASSRDRLQPQHF
d_call: TRBD1; clone_size: -; v_call: TRBV30; j_call: TRBJ2-7; cdr3_nt: TGTGCCTGGACGGACAGGGACACCTACGAGCAGTACTTC; cdr3_aa: CAWTDRDTYEQYF
d_call: -; clone_size: -; v_call: TRBV7-8; j_call: TRBJ1-4; cdr3_nt: TGTGCCAGCAGCTCCCCGGGACTTTTCTCGGGGATGTTTTTT; cdr3_aa: CASSSPGLFSGMFF
d_call: TRBD1; clone_size: -; v_call: TRBV5-6; j_call: TRBJ2-6; cdr3_nt: TGTGCCAGCAGGTTGTTACCCGGGACAGGGGGCTCTGGGGCCAACGTCCTGACTTTC; cdr3_aa: CASRLLPGTGGSGANVLTF
d_call: TRBD1; clone_size: -; v_call: TRBV7-9; j_call: TRBJ1-1; cdr3_nt: TGTGCCAGCCTGGGACAGGGTCGCTCGTGGGACACTGAAGCTTTCTTT; cdr3_aa: CASLGQGRSWDTEAFF
d_call: -; clone_size: once; v_call: TRBV27; j_call: TRBJ2-7; cdr3_nt: TGTGCCAGCAGTTCAGGGATCTCCTACGAGCAGTACTTC; cdr3_aa: CASSSGISYEQYF
d_call: -; clone_size: -; v_call: TRBV29-1; j_call: TRBJ2-1; cdr3_nt: TGCAGCGTTGAACGCGGGTTGGATGAGCAGTTCTTC; cdr3_aa: CSVERGLDEQFF
d_call: TRBD2; clone_size: -; v_call: TRBV5-4; j_call: TRBJ2-1; cdr3_nt: TGTGCCAGCAGCTTCTACGGGAGGGCCTACAATGAGCAGTTCTTC; cdr3_aa: CASSFYGRAYNEQFF
d_call: -; clone_size: -; v_call: TRBV4-1; j_call: TRBJ1-5; cdr3_nt: TGCGCCAGCAGCCAAGAACACCGGGTAGGTTCGCCCAATCAGCCCCAGCATTTT; cdr3_aa: CASSQEHRVGSPNQPQHF
d_call: -; clone_size: -; v_call: TRBV6-1; j_call: TRBJ1-4; cdr3_nt: TGTGCCAGCAGCCCAGGGATGATGGGTGAAAAACTGTTTTTT; cdr3_aa: CASSPGMMGEKLFF
d_call: -; clone_size: -; v_call: TRBV30; j_call: TRBJ2-7; cdr3_nt: TGTGCCTGGACTGGGCGCGGGATGCCCCACGAGCAGTACTTC; cdr3_aa: CAWTGRGMPHEQYF
d_call: TRBD1; clone_size: -; v_call: TRBV2; j_call: TRBJ1-2; cdr3_nt: TGTGCCAGCAGCCCAGGAGGAGGGGGCGGCTACACCTTC; cdr3_aa: CASSPGGGGGYTF
d_call: TRBD1; clone_size: once; v_call: TRBV2; j_call: TRBJ2-5; cdr3_nt: TGTGCCAGCAGTGACCGACAGGGGGGTGGGACCCAGTACTTC; cdr3_aa: CASSDRQGGGTQYF
d_call: -; clone_size: -; v_call: TRBV7-9; j_call: TRBJ1-4; cdr3_nt: TGTGCCAGCAGCTTAGAGAAGCAGGGAAGCGAAAAACTGTTTTTT; cdr3_aa: CASSLEKQGSEKLFF
d_call: -; clone_size: few; v_call: TRBV6-5; j_call: TRBJ1-5; cdr3_nt: TGTGCCAGCAGTTACTCCAGAAGCAATCAGCCCCAGCATTTT; cdr3_aa: CASSYSRSNQPQHF
d_call: -; clone_size: -; v_call: TRBV30; j_call: TRBJ1-5; cdr3_nt: TGTGCCTGGGGACGGGGGATTAGCAATCAGCCCCAGCATTTT; cdr3_aa: CAWGRGISNQPQHF
d_call: -; clone_size: -; v_call: TRBV4-2; j_call: TRBJ2-2; cdr3_nt: TGTGCCAGCAGCCTCGACAAGAACACCGGGGAGCTGTTTTTT; cdr3_aa: CASSLDKNTGELFF
d_call: -; clone_size: -; v_call: TRBV21-1; j_call: TRBJ1-1; cdr3_nt: TGTGCCAGCAGCAAAAGAGCTGAAGCTTTCTTT; cdr3_aa: CASSKRAEAFF
d_call: -; clone_size: -; v_call: TRBV4-3; j_call: TRBJ1-2; cdr3_nt: TGCGCCAGCAGCCAAGATAGTGCGGGGTCTGGCTACACCTTC; cdr3_aa: CASSQDSAGSGYTF
d_call: -; clone_size: -; v_call: TRBV29-1; j_call: TRBJ2-5; cdr3_nt: TGCAGCGTTGGGGGGGAATTAGAGACCCAGTACTTC; cdr3_aa: CSVGGELETQYF
d_call: -; clone_size: -; v_call: TRBV7-9; j_call: TRBJ1-1; cdr3_nt: TGTGCCAGCAGCCCCCTCGGAGGGACTGAAGCTTTCTTT; cdr3_aa: CASSPLGGTEAFF
d_call: -; clone_size: -; v_call: TRBV2; j_call: TRBJ2-2; cdr3_nt: TGTGCCAGCACCCCCGTCAGGGCGAACACCGGGGAGCTGTTTTTT; cdr3_aa: CASTPVRANTGELFF
d_call: -; clone_size: -; v_call: TRBV7-8; j_call: TRBJ2-7; cdr3_nt: TGTGCCAGCAGGGAAATCGGAGCGGAACAGTACTTC; cdr3_aa: CASREIGAEQYF
d_call: -; clone_size: -; v_call: TRBV6-1; j_call: TRBJ1-2; cdr3_nt: TGTGCCAGCAGTGACGCAGGGTATGGCTACACCTTC; cdr3_aa: CASSDAGYGYTF
d_call: TRBD2; clone_size: -; v_call: TRBV10-2; j_call: TRBJ2-1; cdr3_nt: TGCGCCAGCAGTTCGGGACTAGCGGGAGGAGGTGAGCAGTTCTTC; cdr3_aa: CASSSGLAGGGEQFF
d_call: TRBD1; clone_size: -; v_call: TRBV30; j_call: TRBJ1-1; cdr3_nt: TGTGCTTCCGACAGGGGCACTGAAGCTTTCTTT; cdr3_aa: CASDRGTEAFF
d_call: -; clone_size: -; v_call: TRBV6-5; j_call: TRBJ1-4; cdr3_nt: TGTGCCAGCACTAAAGGGAGAGGAGAACTGTTTTTT; cdr3_aa: CASTKGRGELFF
d_call: TRBD1; clone_size: -; v_call: TRBV6-6; j_call: TRBJ1-5; cdr3_nt: TGTGCCAGCAGTAAATGGACAGGGGGGGGTCAGCCCCAGCATTTT; cdr3_aa: CASSKWTGGGQPQHF
d_call: -; clone_size: -; v_call: TRBV30; j_call: TRBJ1-2; cdr3_nt: TGTGCCTGGAGTTCGGTCAACTATGGCTACACCTTC; cdr3_aa: CAWSSVNYGYTF
d_call: TRBD2; clone_size: -; v_call: TRBV4-2; j_call: TRBJ2-1; cdr3_nt: TGTGCCAGCAGCCGTCAAGCGGGAGTGGCCTACAATGAGCAGTTCTTC; cdr3_aa: CASSRQAGVAYNEQFF
d_call: -; clone_size: -; v_call: TRBV18; j_call: TRBJ1-1; cdr3_nt: TGTGCCAGCTCAGCCTCAGGAAACACTGAAGCTTTCTTT; cdr3_aa: CASSASGNTEAFF